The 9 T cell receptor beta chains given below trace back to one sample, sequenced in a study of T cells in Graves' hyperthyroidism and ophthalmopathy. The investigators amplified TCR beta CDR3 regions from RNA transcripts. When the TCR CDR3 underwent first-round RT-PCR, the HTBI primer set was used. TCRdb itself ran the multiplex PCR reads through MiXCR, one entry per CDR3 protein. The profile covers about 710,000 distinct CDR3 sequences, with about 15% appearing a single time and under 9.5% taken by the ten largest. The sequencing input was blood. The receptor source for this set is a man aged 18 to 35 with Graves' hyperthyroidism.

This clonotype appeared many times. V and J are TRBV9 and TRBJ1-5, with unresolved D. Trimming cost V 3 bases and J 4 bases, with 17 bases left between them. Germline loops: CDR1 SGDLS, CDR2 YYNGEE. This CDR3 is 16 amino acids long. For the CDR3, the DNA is TGTGCCAGCAGCGCCTCCCCGGCGGTGGGAAATCAGCCCCAGCATTTT. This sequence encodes CASSASPAVGNQPQHF.

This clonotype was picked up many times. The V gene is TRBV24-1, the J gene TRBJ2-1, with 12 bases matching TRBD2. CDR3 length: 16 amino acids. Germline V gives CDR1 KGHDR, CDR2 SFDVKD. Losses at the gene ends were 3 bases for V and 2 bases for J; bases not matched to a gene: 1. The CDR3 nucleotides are TGTGCCACCAGTGATCTAGCGGGAGGGCCCTACAATGAGCAGTTCTTC. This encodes CATSDLAGGPYNEQFF.

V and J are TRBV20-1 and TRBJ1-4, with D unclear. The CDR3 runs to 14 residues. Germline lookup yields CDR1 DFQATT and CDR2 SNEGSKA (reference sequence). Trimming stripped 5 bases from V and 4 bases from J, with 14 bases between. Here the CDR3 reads CSAGTRPINEKLFF. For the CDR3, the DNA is TGCAGTGCTGGAACAAGGCCCATTAATGAAAAACTGTTTTTT.

The CDR3 bases are TGTGCCAGCAGGCTCCGGACAGGGAAAACTGAAGCTTTCTTT. It codes for CASRLRTGKTEAFF. The V and J genes are TRBV27 and TRBJ1-1, with TRBD1 matching over 8 bases. V shed 6 bases, J shed 5 bases, and the junction held 8 bases outside the gene matches. From germline, CDR1 is MNHEY and CDR2 SMNVEV (reference sequence). The CDR3 is 14 residues long.

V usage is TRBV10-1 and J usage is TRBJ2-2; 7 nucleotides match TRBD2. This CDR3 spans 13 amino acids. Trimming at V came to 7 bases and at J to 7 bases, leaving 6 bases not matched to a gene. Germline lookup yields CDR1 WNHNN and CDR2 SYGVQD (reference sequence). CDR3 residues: CASNLREGGELFF. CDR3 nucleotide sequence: TGCGCCAGCAACCTAAGGGAGGGCGGGGAGCTGTTTTTT.

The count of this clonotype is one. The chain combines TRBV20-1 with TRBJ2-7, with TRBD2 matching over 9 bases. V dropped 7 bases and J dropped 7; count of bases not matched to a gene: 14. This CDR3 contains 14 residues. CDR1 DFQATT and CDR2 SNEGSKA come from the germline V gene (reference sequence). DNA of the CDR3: TGCAGTGTCACGGCGACTAGCGGTCTTAGTGAGCAGTACTTC. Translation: CSVTATSGLSEQYF.

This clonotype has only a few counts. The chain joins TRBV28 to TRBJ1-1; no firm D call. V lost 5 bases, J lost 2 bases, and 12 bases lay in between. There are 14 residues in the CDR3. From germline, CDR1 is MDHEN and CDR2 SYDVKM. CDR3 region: CASSASPYNTEAFF. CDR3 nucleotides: TGTGCCAGCAGTGCCTCCCCTTACAACACTGAAGCTTTCTTT.

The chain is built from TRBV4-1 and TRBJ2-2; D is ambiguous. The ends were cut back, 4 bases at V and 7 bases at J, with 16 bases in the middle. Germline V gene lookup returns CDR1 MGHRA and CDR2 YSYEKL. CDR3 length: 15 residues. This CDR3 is CASSPERSSRGELFF. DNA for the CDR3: TGCGCCAGCAGCCCAGAGAGAAGTAGTCGCGGGGAGCTGTTTTTT.

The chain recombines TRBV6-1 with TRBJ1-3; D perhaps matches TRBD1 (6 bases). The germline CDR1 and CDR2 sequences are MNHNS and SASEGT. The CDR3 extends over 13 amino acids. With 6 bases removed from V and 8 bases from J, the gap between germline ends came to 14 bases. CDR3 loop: CASRVHREDTIYF. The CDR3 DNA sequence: TGTGCCAGCAGAGTTCACAGGGAGGACACCATATATTTT.